The 27 T cell receptor beta chains reported below all come from one sample, sequenced in a study of CD4 T cells in relation to SARS-CoV-2 and coronaviruses. These TCRs are of unknown antigen specificity. Libraries were prepared by immunoSEQ multiplex PCR; TCRdb keeps only in-frame clonotypes and omits some of them. The sample holds tens of thousands of clones, about 78% seen once. Before the COVID-19 pandemic, during about 2010-2018, CD4+ T cells were taken from unexposed donors. Isolation of CD4+ T cells took place after less than 13 days in culture. Input material: CD4+ T cells from PBMCs, cultured in vitro. These receptors all stem from a human donor in good health.

The chain links TRBV19 to TRBJ1-1; TRBD1 matches at 9 bases. Germline-derived CDR1 and CDR2 are LNHDA and SQIVND (reference sequence). J was trimmed by 5 bases and V by 4 bases; bases with no gene match: 11. The CDR3 totals 16 residues. The CDR3 is CASSRALTGGSTEAFF. The CDR3 bases are TGTGCCAGTAGTAGAGCCTTGACAGGGGGTAGTACTGAAGCTTTCTTT.

This clone occurred a few times. V is TRBV7-9 and J is TRBJ1-2, with 9 nucleotides matching TRBD1. V was clipped by 5 bases and J by 4 bases; unmatched bases: 8. CDR1 and CDR2 from the germline V gene are SEHNR and FQNEAQ (reference sequence). CDR3 size: 15 residues. The CDR3 bases are TGTGCCAGCAGCCGGGGGTGGGACAGGGTCTATGGCTACACCTTC. This encodes CASSRGWDRVYGYTF.

V gene TRBV7-9 combines with J gene TRBJ1-5; D uncertain. Trimming shortened V by 5 bases and J by 0 bases, and 11 bases separated the two germline ends. The length of the CDR3 is 15 residues. Germline assignment: CDR1 SEHNR and CDR2 FQNEAQ (reference sequence). The CDR3 spells CASSPDGLSNQPQHF. DNA of the CDR3: TGTGCCAGCAGCCCCGACGGACTTAGCAATCAGCCCCAGCATTTT.

This sequence joins TRBV20-1 and TRBJ1-2; D is unclear. This CDR3 region has 13 residues. Germline CDR1 is DFQATT and CDR2 is SNEGSKA (reference sequence). The V gene lost 3 bases and the J gene lost 7 bases, with 15 bases spanning the gap. DNA of the CDR3: TGCAGTGCTAGTGGGAGGGTAGGTTCTGGCTACACCTTC. It codes for CSASGRVGSGYTF.

The chain is built from TRBV15 and TRBJ1-4; D is undetermined. This CDR3 is 13 amino acids long. The V end was cut by 0 bases, the J end by 7 bases, with 6 bases between. Germline loops: CDR1 LNHNV, CDR2 YYDKDF (reference sequence). In DNA form, the CDR3 reads TGTGCCACCAGCAGAGATGTTATTGAAAAACTGTTTTTT. This gives the protein CATSRDVIEKLFF.

This clone was seen more than once but under ten times. The chain is built from TRBV4-3 and TRBJ2-2; D is ambiguous. CDR3 length: 16 residues. Germline values: CDR1 LGHNA, CDR2 YSLEER. Trimming took off 0 bases at V and 3 bases at J, with 11 bases between the two ends. This CDR3 reads CASSQDPSRHTGELFF. In DNA, the CDR3 is TGCGCCAGCAGCCAAGATCCAAGCAGGCACACCGGGGAGCTGTTTTTT.

This clone was counted only a few times. V is TRBV7-3 and J is TRBJ2-1; D not resolved. The V end was cut by 5 bases, the J end by 3 bases, with 26 bases between. The CDR3 spans 19 residues. CDR1 and CDR2 from the germline V gene are SGHTA and FQGTGA. The CDR3, as DNA: TGTGCCAGCAGCCGAACTAAAAACCCGACGGGTCGTGACTACAATGAGCAGTTCTTC. It is translated as CASSRTKNPTGRDYNEQFF.

This sequence joins TRBV7-2 and TRBJ1-2; no clear D. The CDR3 runs to 11 residues. From germline, CDR1 is SGHTA and CDR2 FQGNSA. The V end was cut by 6 bases, the J end by 7 bases, with 9 bases between. CDR3 region: CASSIQVGYTF. In nucleotides, the CDR3 is TGTGCCAGCAGTATTCAAGTTGGCTACACCTTC.

The chain has TRBV7-2 and TRBJ1-4; 7 bases fit TRBD1. The germline CDR1 and CDR2 sequences are SGHTA and FQGNSA. The CDR3 length is 18 residues. Losses at the gene ends were 5 bases for V and 5 bases for J; bases not matched to a gene: 17. CDR3 sequence (DNA): TGTGCCAGCAGCCCCGGATACAGGGGACCCAGATTGAATGAAAAACTGTTTTTT. Translating gives CASSPGYRGPRLNEKLFF.

This clone was observed a few times. This rearrangement joins TRBV4-2 to TRBJ2-1; D remains unclear. CDR3 length: 14 amino acids. Trimming stripped 0 bases from V and 9 bases from J, with 12 bases between. CDR1 and CDR2 (germline): LGHNA, YNFKEQ. CDR3 sequence: CASSQDWVAGEQFF. DNA of the CDR3: TGTGCCAGCAGCCAAGATTGGGTAGCTGGTGAGCAGTTCTTC.

The chain combines TRBV11-2 with TRBJ2-5; D is unclear. V was clipped by 5 bases and J by 2 bases, with 15 bases between them. Germline V gene data show CDR1 as SGHAT and CDR2 as FQNNGV. The CDR3 runs 15 residues. The CDR3 DNA follows: TGTGCCAGCAGCCCACTCGGAGAGAGTCAAGAGACCCAGTACTTC. Protein product: CASSPLGESQETQYF.

The chain recombines TRBV7-9 with TRBJ2-5; D perhaps matches TRBD1 (6 bases). Trimming removed 1 base from V and 4 bases from J, with 7 bases in between. The germline CDR1 and CDR2 sequences are SEHNR and FQNEAQ (reference sequence). The CDR3 loop spans 13 amino acids. The CDR3 spells CASSLGRGETQYF. The CDR3 DNA follows: TGTGCCAGCAGCTTAGGCAGGGGAGAGACCCAGTACTTC.

This clone was counted only a few times. The chain is built from TRBV6-5 and TRBJ2-1, with D unclear. Germline V lookup: CDR1 MNHEY, CDR2 SVGAGI. The CDR3 runs to 16 residues. Trimming removed 2 bases at V and 12 bases at J, with 23 bases between. The CDR3 DNA is TGTGCCAGCAGTTACGGCAAGCGTTCCCCCCGTCGCGGGCAGTTCTTC. Translating it yields CASSYGKRSPRRGQFF.

This sequence joins TRBV3-1 (or the pseudogene TRBV3-2) and TRBJ1-3; TRBD1 might be the D (5 bases). The CDR3 contains 16 residues. Germline CDR1 and CDR2: LGHDT and YNNKEL (reference sequence). The V end lost 0 bases, the J end lost 2 bases, and 11 bases lay between the germline ends. The CDR3 DNA follows: TGTGCCAGCAGCCAAGATGCAGGGAGCCCTGGAAACACCATATATTTT. Amino acid sequence: CASSQDAGSPGNTIYF.

The J gene is TRBJ2-2, the V gene TRBV4-3; 7 bases are a match to TRBD2. This CDR3 region has 17 residues. CDR1 is LGHNA and CDR2 is YSLEER in the germline V gene. The V gene end was trimmed by 4 bases and the J gene end by 3 bases; junction bases not matched to a gene: 11. For the CDR3, the DNA is TGCGCCAGCAGCCCCCGGGAGGTTCGGTTTGACACCGGGGAGCTGTTTTTT. It encodes CASSPREVRFDTGELFF.

V gene TRBV10-3 combines with J gene TRBJ2-7, with TRBD2 identical over 8 bases. J lost 3 bases, V lost 6 bases, and 10 bases had no gene match. This CDR3 is built from 15 residues. Germline V lookup: CDR1 ENHRY, CDR2 SYGVKD. CDR3 DNA sequence: TGTGCCATCAGCCCCGTTAGCGGGGCCGACTACGAGCAGTACTTC. Translated: CAISPVSGADYEQYF.

The chain has TRBV30 and TRBJ2-1; no firm D call. The V gene's germline CDR1 is GTSNPN and CDR2 SVGIG (reference sequence). V gave up 5 bases and J gave up 7 bases, with 18 bases separating them. This CDR3 has 14 residues. Here the CDR3 DNA reads TGTGCCTGGGATTTGGGTGGCCGTAGAAATGAGCAGTTCTTC. Amino acid sequence: CAWDLGGRRNEQFF.

The chain links TRBV9 to TRBJ2-7; 7 bases agree with TRBD2. Per the germline V gene, CDR1 is SGDLS and CDR2 is YYNGEE. V dropped 4 bases and J dropped 3; count of bases not matched to a gene: 7. The CDR3 loop spans 14 amino acids. CDR3: CASSPGTNRYEQYF. The DNA for the CDR3 is TGTGCCAGCAGCCCAGGGACTAACCGCTACGAGCAGTACTTC.

This chain links TRBV2 with TRBJ2-2; 7 bases fit TRBD1. Germline V gene data show CDR1 as SNHLY and CDR2 as FYNNEI. The CDR3 is 15 amino acids. V lost 4 bases, J lost 6 bases, and 8 bases stayed unmatched. The CDR3 sequence is CASSGGRGRPGELFF. DNA of the CDR3: TGTGCCAGCAGTGGCGGTAGGGGGCGGCCCGGGGAGCTGTTTTTT. The full variable domain, completed using reference TRBV2 and TRBJ2-2, is EPEVTQTPSHQVTQMGQEVILRCVPISNHLYFYWYRQILGQKVEFLVSFYNNEISEKSEIFDDQFSVERPDGSNFTLKIRSTKLEDSAMYFCASSGGRGRPGELFFGEGSRLTVL.

The V and J genes are TRBV5-5 and TRBJ1-4; TRBD1 is a possible D gene (6 bases). The V and J ends lost 3 bases and 2 bases respectively, with 8 bases between them. Looked up from germline, CDR1 is SGHKS and CDR2 is YYEKEE (reference sequence). This CDR3 is 14 amino acids long. The CDR3 region has the DNA TGTGCCAGCAGCTACACAGGGACTAATGAAAAACTGTTTTTT. As protein: CASSYTGTNEKLFF. The whole variable domain, remainder taken from reference TRBV5-5 and TRBJ1-4, is DAGVTQSPTHLIKTRGQQVTLRCSPISGHKSVSWYQQVLGQGPQFIFQYYEKEERGRGNFPDRFSARQFPNYSSELNVNALLLGDSALYLCASSYTGTNEKLFFGSGTQLSVL.

The chain employs TRBV5-5 and TRBJ2-1, with D possibly TRBD2 on 6 matching bases. The CDR3 covers 16 residues. V shed 1 base and J shed 3 bases, with 14 bases lying between them. The germline V gene encodes CDR1 SGHKS and CDR2 YYEKEE (reference sequence). The CDR3 bases are TGTGCCAGCAGCTTGTCCAGCTGGGGGGACTACAATGAGCAGTTCTTC. It specifies CASSLSSWGDYNEQFF.

The CDR3 DNA reads TGTGCCAGCAGCTTACGTGGCTTCGGCAGGGTCGGAAACATTCAGTACTTC. Amino acids: CASSLRGFGRVGNIQYF. V and J are TRBV7-2 and TRBJ2-4, with D possibly TRBD1 on 5 matching bases. This CDR3 contains 17 residues. V was clipped by 2 bases and J by 6 bases, with 20 bases between them. Per the germline V gene, CDR1 is SGHTA and CDR2 is FQGNSA.

The chain employs TRBV2 and TRBJ1-1; 7 nucleotides line up with TRBD1. V was pared by 2 bases and J by 0 bases, with 3 bases of the junction left unmatched. This CDR3 has 15 residues. Germline CDR1 is SNHLY and CDR2 is FYNNEI. CDR3 residues: CASSERDRVNTEAFF. In nucleotides, the CDR3 is TGTGCCAGCAGTGAAAGGGACAGAGTGAACACTGAAGCTTTCTTT.

This clone has only one observation. J is TRBJ2-3 and V is TRBV5-1; 7 positions match TRBD1. This CDR3 comprises 15 residues. Germline CDR1 SGHRS, CDR2 YFSETQ. V shed 0 bases, J shed 6 bases, and the junction held 7 bases outside the gene matches. This CDR3 reads CASSLAQGDADTQYF. The CDR3 DNA reads as TGCGCCAGCAGCTTGGCGCAGGGGGACGCCGATACGCAGTATTTT. Together with reference TRBV5-1 and TRBJ2-3, the CDR3 gives the full variable domain: KAGVTQTPRYLIKTRGQQVTLSCSPISGHRSVSWYQQTPGQGLQFLFEYFSETQRNKGNFPGRFSGRQFSNSRSEMNVSTLELGDSALYLCASSLAQGDADTQYFGPGTRLTVL.

This chain uses TRBV4-2 with TRBJ2-3, with 7 bases fitting TRBD2. CDR3 length: 14 residues. Looked up from germline, CDR1 is LGHNA and CDR2 is YNFKEQ. The ends lost 1 base at V and 4 bases at J; junction bases unmatched: 2. The CDR3 region has the DNA TGTGCCAGCAGCCAAGGACTAGCCCCAGATACGCAGTATTTT. Protein: CASSQGLAPDTQYF.

The chain combines TRBV29-1 with TRBJ2-5, with 10 bases lining up with TRBD1. The germline gives CDR1 SQVTM, CDR2 ANQGSEA. The CDR3 is made up of 15 amino acids. Trimming cost V 7 bases and J 4 bases; bases outside gene matches: 12. CDR3 nucleotide sequence: TGCAGCGCCCGTCGACAGGGGGCGTTCGTAGAGACCCAGTACTTC. Translating it yields CSARRQGAFVETQYF.

The table lists this clone with a count of one. The chain couples TRBV3-1 (or the pseudogene TRBV3-2) to TRBJ2-5; TRBD2 matches 14 bases. The ends lost 3 bases at V and 4 bases at J; junction bases unmatched: 4. Germline loops: CDR1 LGHDT, CDR2 YNNKEL (reference sequence). This CDR3 is built from 16 residues. CDR3: CASSHRLAGGVETQYF. CDR3 DNA sequence: TGTGCCAGCAGCCACCGACTAGCGGGGGGGGTAGAGACCCAGTACTTC.